The subject of this entry is one T cell receptor (beta chain). Germline V lookup: CDR1 MNHEY, CDR2 SVGAGI. Trimming stripped 8 bases from V and 3 bases from J, with 11 bases between. The CDR3 spans 13 residues. Authors' methods: Amplifying reference gene primers gave estimates of nucleated cell counts. Only in-frame clones appear in the TCRdb table, and some are missing; sequencing was by immunoSEQ multiplex PCR. D and trimming were read from the DNA, whereas the V and J calls and clone size are those reported in that table. In the table there are approximately 99,000 clones, 88% of which are singletons. This sample was taken from a study of blood T cell repertoires in COVID-19. Study details: Samples of COVID-19 (acute and convalescent) were obtained from the United States, Italy and Spain. Sources were T cells, B-cell-depleted T cells, or PBMCs; the material itself was cDNA or gDNA.

This clonotype was sampled from a human donor in a cohort sampled during active COVID-19. The chain recombines TRBV6-5 with TRBJ1-5; D unresolved. Sample: peripheral blood. CDR3 in amino acids: CASGMGPNQPQHF. The CDR3 DNA follows: TGTGCCAGCGGAATGGGCCCCAATCAGCCCCAGCATTTT.